Sequencing of this T cell receptor (beta chain) was carried out in a study of PD-1 blockade in classical Hodgkin lymphoma. Findings and caveats of the study: Complete responders possessed baseline diversity comparable to newly diagnosed patients.

Data came from immunoSEQ multiplex PCR; TCRdb stores just in-frame clones and leaves some out. Counted here are over 85,000 clones, approximately 90% occurring once; the ten biggest clones make up approximately 3%. This CDR3 comprises 17 residues. Deletions cut 1 base from V and 6 bases from J, with 20 bases between. CDR1 and CDR2 from the germline V gene are LNHNV and YYDKDF (reference sequence). As for time point: cycle 4 day 1 (C4D1), after 6 weeks of nivolumab. With no exception, relapse followed autologous stem cell transplantation in all patients, and brentuximab vedotin exposure varied. This clone is a singleton in its sample. What it recognizes is unknown.

The material was peripheral blood mononuclear cells (PBMCs), obtained before the fourth cycle of nivolumab. The chain recombines TRBV15 with TRBJ2-3; D may be TRBD2 (6 bases). This TCR was recovered from a human donor with classical Hodgkin lymphoma. The CDR3 loop is CATSRVTAGRERDTQYF. CDR3 nucleotide sequence: TGTGCCACCAGCAGAGTGACGGCGGGGCGGGAACGGGATACGCAGTATTTT.